The TCR beta chain described here comes from a study of cytotoxic CD8 clonotypes in ibrutinib-treated CLL (dated by TCRdb to the early 2020s). For the study in its entirety: The cohort had about a dozen relapsed/refractory and about 15 treatment-naive patients; under 18 were IGHV unmutated. Partial responses were observed in roughly 24 patients and complete responses in 2; after a median follow-up of around 68 months, remission was maintained in approximately 15 patients and progression was observed in roughly twelve. Samples at response were collected after a median of about 11 months of treatment, with a range of about 6 to 40 months. Samples averaged about 260,000 productive templates and tens of thousands of productive rearrangements. Longitudinal samples were obtainable from about 30% of the roughly 90 participants in the trial. Cryopreserved peripheral blood mononuclear cells were collected at three points: before therapy, at response, and at either sustained remission or disease progression. Every sample from remission and from progressive disease was obtained while the patients were still on ibrutinib. Results and caveats for the whole study, not just this receptor: Public clonotypes were rare and either shrank or stayed stable during treatment, and the rise in clonality at ibrutinib response reflected expansion of private clonotypes. Sampling times were not matched between sustained-remission and progressing patients, and lymph node repertoires were not studied. Clonality rose at ibrutinib response, remained stable during sustained remission, and dropped back toward baseline at progression. Baseline clonality was found to be higher than that of age-matched healthy donors and was strongly correlated with circulating CD8+ T-cell counts.

V sheds 5 bases and J sheds 1 base, leaving 9 bases between their ends. CDR1 MNHNS and CDR2 SASEGT are derived from the germline V gene. From the cysteine through the phenylalanine, the CDR3 covers 13 amino acids. Of all the DNA, just the CDR3 is kept, 39 bases in frame from base 1. This clone was seen a single time. The specificity of this receptor is unknown. Base qualities are missing; no much larger clone stands one base away. Approximately 2 micrograms of genomic DNA were extracted from cryopreserved PBMCs for TCR beta library preparation. Longitudinal blood samples from CLL patients on ibrutinib monotherapy were analyzed using high-throughput TCR beta sequencing. The patients took part in an open-label, single-center phase 2 trial of ibrutinib monotherapy. On a MiSeq, deep resolution sequencing aimed for a depth between 1 in 1 million and 1 in 200,000 T cells, with each clonotype covered about 9.2x on average. The immunoSEQ hsTCRB Kit was used to generate TCR beta libraries. Processing in the source paper ran as follows. The data were analyzed with ImmunoSEQ Analyzer and ImmunoSEQ Data Assistant, and V, D and J gene assignments followed IMGT definitions. Clonality was computed as one minus normalized Shannon entropy of productive rearrangement frequencies, ranging from 0 to 1. Public clonotype analysis was restricted to overrepresented clonotypes comprising at least 0.05% of each patient's repertoire. About a dozen age-matched healthy donor repertoires from immuneACCESS were used as controls for clonality. TCRdb carries this immuneACCESS record with in-frame sequences only. Its versions omit some clonotypes, under half of them owing to an unresolved V gene in the studies checked, with the rest unexplained. That table supplies the V and J calls and clone size; D and trimming were determined from the DNA. Here the sample has under 150,000 clones; 80% occur a single time. The ten most abundant clones make up less than 9% of the sample.

This receptor was obtained from a human donor with chronic lymphocytic leukemia. This specimen consisted of PBMCs, obtained after 36 months of ibrutinib treatment. Recombination linked TRBV6-1 to TRBJ2-7, with the D gene call left open. Read as DNA, the sequence is TGTGCCAGCAGTTTAGAGGCTTCCTACGAGCAGTACTTC. Its coded protein is CASSLEASYEQYF.